The rows below give T cell receptor beta chains drawn from one sample of a study of cytomegalovirus exposure and HLA in healthy donors. Assay: immunoSEQ multiplex PCR; the TCRdb copy retains only in-frame clones and omits some. The repertoire holds 95,000 to 100,000 clones, 60% to 80% seen once, with 7.5% to 9% in the top ten. The source material was PBMCs. These receptors were taken from a female donor in good health and CMV-seronegative. The CDR3 runs from the conserved cysteine through the conserved F or W. The order of the fields is J gene, V gene, D gene, clone size, CDR3 protein, CDR3 DNA. The D gene is left open where the match is weak. Some rows mark clone size as missing; the rest say once, few, many or name a class of expanded clone.

J: TRBJ2-7
V: TRBV4-1
D: TRBD2
size: .
CDR3: CASSPIGPSGEQYF
DNA: TGCGCCAGCAGCCCTATCGGGCCTAGCGGAGAGCAGTACTTC

J: TRBJ1-1
V: TRBV29-1
D: .
size: .
CDR3: CSGLKNTEAFF
DNA: TGCAGCGGTCTAAAGAACACTGAAGCTTTCTTT

J: TRBJ1-2
V: TRBV4-2
D: TRBD1
size: .
CDR3: CASSQLGQSFYGYTF
DNA: TGTGCCAGCAGCCAGTTGGGACAGAGTTTCTATGGCTACACCTTC

J: TRBJ1-2
V: TRBV6-5
D: .
size: .
CDR3: CASTGNYGYTF
DNA: TGTGCCAGCACAGGGAACTATGGCTACACCTTC

J: TRBJ1-1
V: TRBV20-1
D: .
size: few
CDR3: CSAGGFTEAFF
DNA: TGCAGTGCTGGGGGGTTCACTGAAGCTTTCTTT

J: TRBJ1-4
V: TRBV28
D: TRBD1
size: .
CDR3: CASSPPWGQRGNEKLFF
DNA: TGTGCCAGCAGTCCCCCATGGGGACAGCGCGGAAATGAAAAACTGTTTTTT

J: TRBJ2-7
V: TRBV4-2
D: TRBD1
size: few
CDR3: CASSQDQRQGIEQYF
DNA: TGTGCCAGCAGCCAAGATCAGAGACAGGGAATCGAGCAGTACTTC

J: TRBJ2-7
V: TRBV7-9
D: TRBD1
size: .
CDR3: CASSLLRGTGGGRVDEQYF
DNA: TGTGCCAGCAGTCTCCTGCGGGGGACAGGGGGAGGGCGAGTGGACGAGCAGTACTTC

J: TRBJ2-2
V: TRBV18
D: TRBD1
size: .
CDR3: CASSSQGAINTGELFF
DNA: TGTGCCAGCTCATCACAGGGGGCGATAAACACCGGGGAGCTGTTTTTT

J: TRBJ2-5
V: TRBV29-1
D: .
size: .
CDR3: CSVLLVVSQETQYF
DNA: TGCAGCGTCCTCTTGGTAGTGAGCCAAGAGACCCAGTACTTC

J: TRBJ1-2
V: TRBV5-6
D: TRBD1
size: .
CDR3: CASSFGTGRNYGYTF
DNA: TGTGCCAGCAGCTTCGGGACAGGGAGGAACTATGGCTACACCTTC

J: TRBJ2-1
V: TRBV19
D: TRBD2
size: .
CDR3: CASSIEWTSGGVHNEQFF
DNA: TGTGCCAGTAGTATAGAGTGGACTAGCGGGGGTGTTCACAATGAGCAGTTCTTC

J: TRBJ2-3
V: TRBV6-1
D: TRBD2
size: .
CDR3: CASSEGSGGADTQYF
DNA: TGTGCCAGCAGTGAGGGTAGCGGGGGGGCGGATACGCAGTATTTT

J: TRBJ2-3
V: TRBV7-6
D: .
size: .
CDR3: CASRTLEASTDTQYF
DNA: TGTGCCAGCAGGACTTTGGAAGCATCGACAGATACGCAGTATTTT

J: TRBJ1-4
V: TRBV6-6
D: .
size: .
CDR3: CASSSLVKRSEKLFF
DNA: TGTGCCAGCAGTTCCCTGGTTAAACGGTCTGAAAAACTGTTTTTT

J: TRBJ1-4
V: TRBV19
D: TRBD1
size: once
CDR3: CASRIGTGGVEKLFF
DNA: TGTGCCAGTCGGATCGGGACAGGGGGGGTTGAAAAACTGTTTTTT

J: TRBJ1-4
V: TRBV5-1
D: .
size: .
CDR3: CASSLGGSRYLNEKLFF
DNA: TGCGCCAGCAGCTTGGGGGGCTCAAGGTATCTCAATGAAAAACTGTTTTTT

J: TRBJ2-2
V: TRBV6-6
D: .
size: few
CDR3: CASTRLRENTGELFF
DNA: TGTGCCAGCACCCGTCTTCGGGAGAACACCGGGGAGCTGTTTTTT

J: TRBJ2-7
V: TRBV5-1
D: TRBD2
size: .
CDR3: CASSLLGGRAYEQYF
DNA: TGCGCCAGCAGCTTGTTGGGCGGGAGGGCCTACGAGCAGTACTTC

J: TRBJ2-5
V: TRBV11-2
D: TRBD1
size: .
CDR3: CASSQAQGAVETQYF
DNA: TGTGCCAGCAGCCAGGCACAGGGGGCCGTAGAGACCCAGTACTTC

J: TRBJ2-1
V: TRBV7-3
D: .
size: once
CDR3: CASSLAGLQHNEQFF
DNA: TGTGCCAGCAGCTTAGCGGGGCTTCAGCACAATGAGCAGTTCTTC

J: TRBJ2-5
V: TRBV7-2
D: TRBD2
size: once
CDR3: CASSPPGLAVQETQYF
DNA: TGTGCCAGCAGCCCACCGGGACTAGCGGTCCAAGAGACCCAGTACTTC

J: TRBJ2-7
V: TRBV2
D: .
size: few
CDR3: CASTEQGTYEQYF
DNA: TGTGCCAGCACCGAACAGGGTACCTACGAGCAGTACTTC

J: TRBJ2-7
V: TRBV9
D: .
size: .
CDR3: CASSDEGGGRLGEQYF
DNA: TGTGCCAGCAGCGACGAAGGTGGCGGGCGCTTGGGCGAGCAGTACTTC

J: TRBJ2-7
V: TRBV27
D: TRBD2
size: .
CDR3: CASRERLAGSYEQYF
DNA: TGTGCCAGCAGAGAGAGACTAGCTGGATCCTACGAGCAGTACTTC

J: TRBJ1-4
V: TRBV4-1
D: .
size: once
CDR3: CASTTAEGSANEKLFF
DNA: TGCGCCAGCACCACCGCAGAGGGTTCAGCTAATGAAAAACTGTTTTTT

J: TRBJ1-2
V: TRBV7-2
D: .
size: .
CDR3: CASSLGRGGAGYGYTF
DNA: TGTGCCAGCAGCTTAGGGCGCGGGGGCGCAGGGTATGGCTACACCTTC

J: TRBJ1-3
V: TRBV10-3
D: TRBD1
size: once
CDR3: CAISGDSSGNTIYF
DNA: TGTGCCATCAGTGGGGACAGCTCTGGAAACACCATATATTTT

J: TRBJ2-3
V: TRBV6-5
D: .
size: .
CDR3: CASSRRTGPDTQYF
DNA: TGTGCCAGCTCCCGGAGGACTGGGCCGGATACGCAGTATTTT

J: TRBJ1-1
V: TRBV29-1
D: .
size: .
CDR3: CSVEKGRAEAFF
DNA: TGCAGCGTTGAAAAGGGGCGAGCTGAAGCTTTCTTT

J: TRBJ2-3
V: TRBV28
D: .
size: .
CDR3: CASSLPPTITLTDTQYF
DNA: TGTGCCAGCAGTTTACCCCCGACAATTACCCTCACAGATACGCAGTATTTT

J: TRBJ2-7
V: TRBV5-1
D: .
size: few
CDR3: CASSLEGLEQYF
DNA: TGCGCCAGCAGCTTGGAGGGGCTGGAGCAGTACTTC